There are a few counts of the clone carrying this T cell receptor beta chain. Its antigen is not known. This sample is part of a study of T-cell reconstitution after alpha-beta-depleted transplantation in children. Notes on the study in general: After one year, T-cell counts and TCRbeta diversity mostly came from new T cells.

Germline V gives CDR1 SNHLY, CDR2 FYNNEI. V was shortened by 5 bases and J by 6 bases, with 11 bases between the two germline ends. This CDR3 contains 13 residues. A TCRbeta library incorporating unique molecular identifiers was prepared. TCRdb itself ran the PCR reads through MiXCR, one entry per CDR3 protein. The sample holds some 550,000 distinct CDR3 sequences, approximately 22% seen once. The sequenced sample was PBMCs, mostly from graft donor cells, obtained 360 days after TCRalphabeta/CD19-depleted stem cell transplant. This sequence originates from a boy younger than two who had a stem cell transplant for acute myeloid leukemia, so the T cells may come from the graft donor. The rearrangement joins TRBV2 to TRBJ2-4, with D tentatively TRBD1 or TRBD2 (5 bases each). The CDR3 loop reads CASSTRGANIQYF. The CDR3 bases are TGTGCCAGCAGTACCCGGGGCGCAAACATTCAGTACTTC.